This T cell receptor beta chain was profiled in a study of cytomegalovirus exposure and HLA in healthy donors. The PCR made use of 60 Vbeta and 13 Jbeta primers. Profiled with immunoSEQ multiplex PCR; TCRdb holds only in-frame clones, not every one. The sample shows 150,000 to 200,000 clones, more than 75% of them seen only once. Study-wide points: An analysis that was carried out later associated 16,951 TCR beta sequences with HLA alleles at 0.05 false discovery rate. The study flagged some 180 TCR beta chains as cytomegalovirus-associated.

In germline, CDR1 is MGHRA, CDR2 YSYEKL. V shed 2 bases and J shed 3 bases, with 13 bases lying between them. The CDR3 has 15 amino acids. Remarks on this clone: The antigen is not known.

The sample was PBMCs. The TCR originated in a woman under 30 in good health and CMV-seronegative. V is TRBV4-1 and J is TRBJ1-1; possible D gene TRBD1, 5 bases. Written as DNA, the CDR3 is TGCGCCAGCAGCCAATTCGGGGGGAGGGACACTGAAGCTTTCTTT. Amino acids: CASSQFGGRDTEAFF.